Listed below are T cell receptor beta chains from one sample, sequenced in a study of blood T cells in healthy people across ages. MiXCR was run by TCRdb on the 5' RACE reads, yielding one entry per CDR3 protein. The data contain about 1.4 million distinct CDR3 sequences, roughly 59% of them singletons. Source material: blood. The origin of the receptors is a man between 18 and 35 years old in good health. Both conserved end residues are part of each CDR3. The order of the fields is J gene, V gene, clone size, D gene, CDR3 DNA, CDR3 protein. D genes are given only for firm matches. Only some rows state a clone size, as once, few, many or a class for expanded clones.

j_call: TRBJ1-2; v_call: TRBV7-2; clone_size: -; d_call: TRBD1; cdr3_nt: TGTGCCAGCAGCAGCCGGGACAGGGGTGTAGATGGCTACACCTTC; cdr3_aa: CASSSRDRGVDGYTF
j_call: TRBJ2-5; v_call: TRBV3-1; clone_size: -; d_call: TRBD1; cdr3_nt: TGTGCCAGCAGCCAAGTAGGGGGCAAGGGGACCCAGTACTTC; cdr3_aa: CASSQVGGKGTQYF
j_call: TRBJ2-1; v_call: TRBV12-5; clone_size: once; d_call: TRBD2; cdr3_nt: TGTGCTAGTGGTTTGGTAACGGGACTAGCGACCAATGAGCAGTTCTTC; cdr3_aa: CASGLVTGLATNEQFF
j_call: TRBJ1-5; v_call: TRBV15; clone_size: -; d_call: TRBD1; cdr3_nt: TGTGCCACCAGCAGCGACAGGGAGGGGCATCAGCCCCAGCATTTT; cdr3_aa: CATSSDREGHQPQHF
j_call: TRBJ2-7; v_call: TRBV2; clone_size: -; d_call: -; cdr3_nt: TGTGCCAGCAGTATACGACAGGCTAACGACGAGCAGTACTTC; cdr3_aa: CASSIRQANDEQYF
j_call: TRBJ1-6; v_call: TRBV15; clone_size: few; d_call: -; cdr3_nt: TGTGCCACCAGCAGAGATCGGGAATCACCCCTCCACTTT; cdr3_aa: CATSRDRESPLHF
j_call: TRBJ2-6; v_call: TRBV7-2; clone_size: -; d_call: -; cdr3_nt: TGTGCCAGCAGCTTCCCAGGAAAAACTGGGGCCAACGTCCTGACTTTC; cdr3_aa: CASSFPGKTGANVLTF
j_call: TRBJ2-5; v_call: TRBV10-1; clone_size: -; d_call: -; cdr3_nt: TGCGCCAGCAGTGAGCCAGGGCCAAAAGAGACCCAGTACTTC; cdr3_aa: CASSEPGPKETQYF
j_call: TRBJ2-7; v_call: TRBV15; clone_size: few; d_call: -; cdr3_nt: TGTGCCACCAGCAGAGATCTAGGAATCGAGCAGTACTTC; cdr3_aa: CATSRDLGIEQYF
j_call: TRBJ2-4; v_call: TRBV7-2; clone_size: -; d_call: -; cdr3_nt: TGTGCCAGCAGCAACCGGGAAACCAAAAACATTCAGTACTTC; cdr3_aa: CASSNRETKNIQYF
j_call: TRBJ1-6; v_call: TRBV7-2; clone_size: -; d_call: -; cdr3_nt: TGTGCCAGCAGTATTCTACAGGGTTCACCCCTCCACTTT; cdr3_aa: CASSILQGSPLHF
j_call: TRBJ2-1; v_call: TRBV4-3; clone_size: few; d_call: -; cdr3_nt: TGCGCCAGCAGCCAAGAGGTCTTCAATGAGCAGTTCTTC; cdr3_aa: CASSQEVFNEQFF
j_call: TRBJ2-4; v_call: TRBV7-2; clone_size: -; d_call: TRBD1; cdr3_nt: TGTGCCAGCAGCACTGGGACAGGGCAAAACATTCAGTACTTC; cdr3_aa: CASSTGTGQNIQYF
j_call: TRBJ2-3; v_call: TRBV12-3/TRBV12-4; clone_size: -; d_call: -; cdr3_nt: TGTGCCAGCAGGGTCCTTGGACGGGATCATACGCAGTATTTT; cdr3_aa: CASRVLGRDHTQYF
j_call: TRBJ2-7; v_call: TRBV12-3/TRBV12-4; clone_size: -; d_call: -; cdr3_nt: TGTGCCAGCAGTCCCGAGGGGCCGAGCTCCTACGAGCAGTACTTC; cdr3_aa: CASSPEGPSSYEQYF
j_call: TRBJ2-3; v_call: TRBV2; clone_size: -; d_call: TRBD1; cdr3_nt: TGTGCCAGCAGGCCCGGGACAGGGGGAACAGATACGCAGTATTTT; cdr3_aa: CASRPGTGGTDTQYF
j_call: TRBJ2-7; v_call: TRBV4-1; clone_size: -; d_call: TRBD1; cdr3_nt: TGCGCCAGCAGCCACCGACAGGGTTCAGGCTACGAGCAGTACTTC; cdr3_aa: CASSHRQGSGYEQYF
j_call: TRBJ2-3; v_call: TRBV11-2; clone_size: -; d_call: TRBD2; cdr3_nt: TGTGCCAGCAGCTTAATGGCTAGCGGATACACAGATACGCAGTATTTT; cdr3_aa: CASSLMASGYTDTQYF
j_call: TRBJ2-3; v_call: TRBV14; clone_size: few; d_call: -; cdr3_nt: TGTGCCAGCAGCCAAACAGCTTTTTATGGAGATACGCAGTATTTT; cdr3_aa: CASSQTAFYGDTQYF
j_call: TRBJ2-5; v_call: TRBV4-3; clone_size: few; d_call: TRBD2; cdr3_nt: TGCGCCAGCAGCCAAGGGACTAGACCCCAAGAGACCCAGTACTTC; cdr3_aa: CASSQGTRPQETQYF
j_call: TRBJ2-5; v_call: TRBV9; clone_size: -; d_call: -; cdr3_nt: TGTGCCAGCAGCGTAGGGGAGCCCGGGGAGACCCAGTACTTC; cdr3_aa: CASSVGEPGETQYF
j_call: TRBJ2-1; v_call: TRBV11-2; clone_size: -; d_call: TRBD2; cdr3_nt: TGTGTCACCTCCTGGGGGGGCAATGAGCAGTTCTTC; cdr3_aa: CVTSWGGNEQFF
j_call: TRBJ2-3; v_call: TRBV4-3; clone_size: few; d_call: -; cdr3_nt: TGCGCCAGCAGCCAGGACAGTGGGGTCACAGATACGCAGTATTTT; cdr3_aa: CASSQDSGVTDTQYF
j_call: TRBJ2-5; v_call: TRBV12-3/TRBV12-4; clone_size: -; d_call: -; cdr3_nt: TGTGCCAGCAGCACCACGGCTCAAGAGACCCAGTACTTC; cdr3_aa: CASSTTAQETQYF
j_call: TRBJ1-2; v_call: TRBV6-5; clone_size: many; d_call: -; cdr3_nt: TGTGCCAGCAGGGACAGTCCCGTAGGCGGCTACACCTTC; cdr3_aa: CASRDSPVGGYTF
j_call: TRBJ2-1; v_call: TRBV20-1; clone_size: once; d_call: -; cdr3_nt: TGCAGTGCTAGAGATTTGACGGGGCGAAATGAGCAGTTCTTC; cdr3_aa: CSARDLTGRNEQFF
j_call: TRBJ2-1; v_call: TRBV12-3/TRBV12-4; clone_size: -; d_call: TRBD2; cdr3_nt: TGTGCCAGCAGTGCTCTAGCGGGAGGAGAAGAGCAGTTCTTC; cdr3_aa: CASSALAGGEEQFF
j_call: TRBJ1-1; v_call: TRBV15; clone_size: -; d_call: -; cdr3_nt: TGTGCCACCAGCACCCGGGAAGGCACTGAAGCTTTCTTT; cdr3_aa: CATSTREGTEAFF
j_call: TRBJ2-1; v_call: TRBV7-9; clone_size: -; d_call: -; cdr3_nt: TGTGCCAACATCCAGACCGACGTGGGAAATGAGCAGTTCTTC; cdr3_aa: CANIQTDVGNEQFF
j_call: TRBJ1-1; v_call: TRBV25-1; clone_size: -; d_call: -; cdr3_nt: TGTGCCAGCAGTAATACGGGGAACACTGAAGCTTTCTTT; cdr3_aa: CASSNTGNTEAFF
j_call: TRBJ1-2; v_call: TRBV27; clone_size: -; d_call: -; cdr3_nt: TGTGCCAGCAGTCTCATCCCCAATGAGCAAAGTTATGGCTACACCTTC; cdr3_aa: CASSLIPNEQSYGYTF
j_call: TRBJ2-5; v_call: TRBV29-1; clone_size: -; d_call: -; cdr3_nt: TGCAGCGTACCTGCGGACTACCAAGAGACCCAGTACTTT; cdr3_aa: CSVPADYQETQYF
j_call: TRBJ2-2; v_call: TRBV19; clone_size: -; d_call: -; cdr3_nt: TGTGCCAGTAGCGACCGGGAGCTGTTTTTT; cdr3_aa: CASSDRELFF
j_call: TRBJ2-5; v_call: TRBV5-1; clone_size: few; d_call: TRBD1; cdr3_nt: TGCGCCAGCAGCTTTGCAGGGACAGGGTCACAAAGAGAGACCCAGTACTTC; cdr3_aa: CASSFAGTGSQRETQYF
j_call: TRBJ2-1; v_call: TRBV5-1; clone_size: -; d_call: TRBD2; cdr3_nt: TGCGCCAGCAGCCAGGGGACTAGCCGATACTCCTACAATGAGCAGTTCTTC; cdr3_aa: CASSQGTSRYSYNEQFF
j_call: TRBJ1-4; v_call: TRBV5-6; clone_size: -; d_call: -; cdr3_nt: TGTGCTAGCGCCAGGGAAGGCGTGACTAATGAAAAACTGTTTTTT; cdr3_aa: CASAREGVTNEKLFF
j_call: TRBJ1-2; v_call: TRBV25-1; clone_size: -; d_call: TRBD1; cdr3_nt: TGTGCCAGCAGTGAACCGGCAGGGGGCAGCTATGGCTACACCTTC; cdr3_aa: CASSEPAGGSYGYTF
j_call: TRBJ2-1; v_call: TRBV29-1; clone_size: -; d_call: TRBD1; cdr3_nt: TGCAGCGTCGATGGGACAGGGGCATACAATGAGCAGTTCTTC; cdr3_aa: CSVDGTGAYNEQFF
j_call: TRBJ2-1; v_call: TRBV30; clone_size: once; d_call: TRBD1; cdr3_nt: TGTGCCTGGAGTGTACGGAGACAGGGCATGAATGAGCAGTTCTTC; cdr3_aa: CAWSVRRQGMNEQFF
j_call: TRBJ2-7; v_call: TRBV4-1; clone_size: -; d_call: -; cdr3_nt: TGTGCCAGCAGCCCCGAGAGCTCCTACGAGCAGTACTTC; cdr3_aa: CASSPESSYEQYF
j_call: TRBJ2-7; v_call: TRBV10-2; clone_size: few; d_call: -; cdr3_nt: TGCGCCAGCAGTGAGATAAGCCGGGGCTACGAGCAGTACTTC; cdr3_aa: CASSEISRGYEQYF
j_call: TRBJ2-1; v_call: TRBV11-2; clone_size: -; d_call: -; cdr3_nt: TGTGCCAGCAGCTTAGAGGCCCAAGAGACCCAGTTCTTC; cdr3_aa: CASSLEAQETQFF
j_call: TRBJ1-2; v_call: TRBV7-2; clone_size: few; d_call: TRBD1; cdr3_nt: TGTGCCAGCAGCCCCGGACAGGGAACCTTCTATGGCTACACCTTC; cdr3_aa: CASSPGQGTFYGYTF
j_call: TRBJ1-2; v_call: TRBV7-2; clone_size: -; d_call: -; cdr3_nt: TGTGCCAGCAGCTTAGTGGGGGGTCTCTATGGCTACACCTTC; cdr3_aa: CASSLVGGLYGYTF
j_call: TRBJ2-7; v_call: TRBV4-2; clone_size: few; d_call: -; cdr3_nt: TGTGCCAGCAGCCAAGATTTGGGGGAAATCTCCTACGAGCAGTACTTC; cdr3_aa: CASSQDLGEISYEQYF
j_call: TRBJ2-5; v_call: TRBV5-8; clone_size: -; d_call: -; cdr3_nt: TGTGCCAGCAGCCCGGGGGCCAGCGTTCAAGAGACCCAGTACTTC; cdr3_aa: CASSPGASVQETQYF
j_call: TRBJ2-7; v_call: TRBV10-3; clone_size: -; d_call: TRBD1; cdr3_nt: TGTGCCATCAGTGAGTCGGACAGGGGGGGGTACGAGCAGTACTTC; cdr3_aa: CAISESDRGGYEQYF
j_call: TRBJ1-4; v_call: TRBV5-6; clone_size: -; d_call: TRBD1; cdr3_nt: TGTGCCAGCAGCGTGTGGGACAGCCATGAAAAACTGTTTTTT; cdr3_aa: CASSVWDSHEKLFF
j_call: TRBJ1-6; v_call: TRBV4-1; clone_size: -; d_call: -; cdr3_nt: TGCGCCAGCAGCCAAGATCTCCGCTCGAATAATTCACCCCTCCACTTT; cdr3_aa: CASSQDLRSNNSPLHF
j_call: TRBJ2-1; v_call: TRBV12-3/TRBV12-4; clone_size: once; d_call: TRBD1; cdr3_nt: TGTGCCAACAGTTCGACAGGGGGGGGCCGGGAGACCCAGTTCTTC; cdr3_aa: CANSSTGGGRETQFF
j_call: TRBJ2-3; v_call: TRBV6-2/TRBV6-3; clone_size: -; d_call: TRBD2; cdr3_nt: TGTGCCAGCAGTTACCCCAACCCCAAAGCGGGGGTTACAGATACGCAGTATTTT; cdr3_aa: CASSYPNPKAGVTDTQYF
j_call: TRBJ2-5; v_call: TRBV7-2; clone_size: -; d_call: -; cdr3_nt: TGTGCCAGCAGCTTAGAATATAGGGTTAGACAAGAGACCCAGTACTTC; cdr3_aa: CASSLEYRVRQETQYF
j_call: TRBJ2-2; v_call: TRBV29-1; clone_size: -; d_call: TRBD2; cdr3_nt: TGCAGCGTTGATGTAGCGGGAGCCGCCACCGGGGAGCTGTTTTTT; cdr3_aa: CSVDVAGAATGELFF
j_call: TRBJ2-5; v_call: TRBV20-1; clone_size: -; d_call: TRBD1; cdr3_nt: TGCAGTGCTAGCGGCCCACAGGGGGCGTGGGAGACCCAGTACTTC; cdr3_aa: CSASGPQGAWETQYF
j_call: TRBJ2-7; v_call: TRBV5-1; clone_size: -; d_call: TRBD1; cdr3_nt: TGCGCCAGCAGCCCTCCACAGGGGTCCTACGAGCAGTACTTC; cdr3_aa: CASSPPQGSYEQYF